These 7 T cell receptor beta chains originate from one sample sequenced in a study of blood T cells in healthy people across ages. A sample-barcoded 5' primer and a J-beta primer mix were used in a second PCR of about 7 to 12 cycles. TCRdb re-called the 5' RACE reads through MiXCR, storing one row per CDR3 protein. Of hundreds of thousands of distinct CDR3 sequences detected, approximately 30% appear once; the ten largest clones hold about a sixth. Sequenced input: blood. These receptors were taken from a woman aged 80 or over in good health.

V is TRBV7-2 and J is TRBJ2-7; TRBD2 aligns across 8 bases. Losses at the gene ends were 0 bases for V and 3 bases for J; bases not matched to a gene: 19. Germline lookup yields CDR1 SGHTA and CDR2 FQGNSA. CDR3 length: 20 amino acids. The CDR3 coding sequence is TGTGCCAGCAGCTTAGCGCAACTCCCTACTTTTAGCGGGGAAAGCTACGAGCAGTACTTC. Its translation is CASSLAQLPTFSGESYEQYF.

This clonotype appeared many times. The V call is TRBV9, the J call TRBJ2-3, with a tentative D call TRBD2 (5 bases). This CDR3 comprises 15 residues. CDR1 and CDR2 from the germline V gene are SGDLS and YYNGEE. Deletions cut 0 bases from V and 6 bases from J, with 14 bases between. DNA for the CDR3: TGTGCCAGCAGCGTAGACGGGGTGTCCCCCGATACGCAGTATTTT. Protein sequence: CASSVDGVSPDTQYF.

V and J are TRBV5-1 and TRBJ2-1; 7 bases align to TRBD2. The CDR3 length is 15 residues. V lost 0 bases to trimming and J lost 7 bases; unmatched junction nucleotides: 7. Germline V gives CDR1 SGHRS, CDR2 YFSETQ. CDR3 coding DNA: TGCGCCAGCAGCTTGGGCCGCGGGGGATCAAATGAGCAGTTCTTC. Protein: CASSLGRGGSNEQFF.

There are many counts of this clonotype. V and J are TRBV10-2 and TRBJ2-5; D is perhaps TRBD1 (6 bases). CDR1 WSHSY and CDR2 SAAADI come from the germline V gene. V lost 2 bases to trimming and J lost 4 bases, with 11 bases between them. This CDR3 region has 14 residues. CDR3 sequence: CASSEDPQGETQYF. The CDR3 DNA reads as TGCGCCAGCAGTGAGGACCCACAGGGAGAGACCCAGTACTTC.

This clonotype was seen just once. One base away lies a much larger clone, so this may be a sequencing read error. The V gene is TRBV6-1, the J gene TRBJ2-1; D is possibly TRBD2 (5 bases). With 5 bases removed from V and 0 bases from J, the gap between germline ends came to 17 bases. Germline V gene data show CDR1 as MNHNS and CDR2 as SASEGT. The CDR3 is made up of 17 amino acids. The CDR3 protein is CASSLTEAVSSYNEQFF. The CDR3 DNA follows: TGTGCCAGCAGTCTAACGGAGGCGGTCAGCTCCTACAATGAGCAGTTCTTC.

Details on this clonotype: A read error may produce the germline difference seen at one junction end. The V and J genes are TRBV5-1 and TRBJ1-1; D perhaps matches TRBD1 (5 bases). Germline values: CDR1 SGHRS, CDR2 YFSETQ. The CDR3 is 16 amino acids. CDR3 region: CASSQGGGAVNTGAFF. For the CDR3, the DNA is TGCGCCAGCAGCCAAGGAGGTGGGGCAGTGAACACTGGAGCTTTCTTT. Complete variable domain (other parts from reference TRBV5-1 and TRBJ1-1): KAGVTQTPRYLIKTRGQQVTLSCSPISGHRSVSWYQQTPGQGLQFLFEYFSETQRNKGNFPGRFSGRQFSNSRSEMNVSTLELGDSALYLCASSQGGGAVNTGAFFGQGTRLTVV.

A few counts support this clonotype. This chain joins TRBV15 and TRBJ1-1; D uncertain. The germline V and J ends were trimmed by 0 bases and 4 bases, with 15 bases remaining between them. Germline CDR1 reads LNHNV; CDR2 reads YYDKDF (reference sequence). The CDR3 extends over 16 amino acids. CDR3 region: CATSRDPGEVGTEAFF. The CDR3 region has the DNA TGTGCCACCAGCAGAGATCCCGGGGAAGTGGGCACTGAAGCTTTCTTT.